This entry lists 5 T cell receptor beta chains sequenced from one sample in a study of CD8 T cells in Susac syndrome. Random hexamers were used to reverse transcribe an amount of roughly 0.5 to 1 ug RNA. TCRdb passed the immunoSEQ multiplex PCR reads through MiXCR, listing each CDR3 protein once. Of 200,000 to 250,000 distinct CDR3 sequences listed, roughly 93% were seen once; the top ten hold around 0.15%. Source material: CD4+ T cells from PBMCs. These receptors originate from a human donor with Susac syndrome.

DNA for the CDR3: TGTGCCAGCAGCGGGACAGGGGCTTCAACCTACGAGCAGTACTTC. This gives the protein CASSGTGASTYEQYF. The chain links TRBV7-9 to TRBJ2-7, with 10 bases identical to TRBD1. CDR1 is SEHNR, CDR2 FQNEAQ, per germline (reference sequence). The CDR3 covers 15 residues. The junction had 6 bases not matched to a gene; V was cut back by 5 bases and J by 2 bases.

J is TRBJ1-5 and V is TRBV12-3 or TRBV12-4; D perhaps matches TRBD1 (5 bases). Trimming shortened V by 4 bases and J by 6 bases, and 10 bases separated the two germline ends. CDR3 length: 13 amino acids. CDR3 sequence (DNA): TGTGCCAGCAGTTCTGGGGCGGTTCAGCCCCAGCATTTT. It translates to CASSSGAVQPQHF.

V and J are TRBV5-1 and TRBJ1-1, with 7 bases identical to TRBD1. This CDR3 has 13 residues. Germline loops: CDR1 SGHRS, CDR2 YFSETQ. V shed 5 bases, J shed 1 base, and the junction held 2 bases outside the gene matches. CDR3 loop: CASRTGPNTEAFF. CDR3 DNA: TGCGCCAGCAGGACAGGGCCGAACACTGAAGCTTTCTTT.

The CDR3 bases are TGTGCCAGCAGCTTAGAAACGGTCGTAAACACTGAAGCTTTCTTT. Translated, it gives CASSLETVVNTEAFF. This chain joins TRBV7-2 and TRBJ1-1; no clear D. The CDR3 extends over 15 amino acids. Deletions cut 1 base from V and 2 bases from J, with 11 bases between. Germline V lookup: CDR1 SGHTA, CDR2 FQGNSA.

This chain links TRBV20-1 with TRBJ1-1; D unresolved. CDR1 and CDR2 (germline): DFQATT, SNEGSKA (reference sequence). The CDR3 loop spans 13 amino acids. The V gene lost 0 bases and the J gene lost 3 bases, with 8 bases spanning the gap. CDR3 amino acids: CSARDGPDTEAFF. CDR3 nucleotide sequence: TGCAGTGCTAGAGATGGGCCTGACACTGAAGCTTTCTTT.